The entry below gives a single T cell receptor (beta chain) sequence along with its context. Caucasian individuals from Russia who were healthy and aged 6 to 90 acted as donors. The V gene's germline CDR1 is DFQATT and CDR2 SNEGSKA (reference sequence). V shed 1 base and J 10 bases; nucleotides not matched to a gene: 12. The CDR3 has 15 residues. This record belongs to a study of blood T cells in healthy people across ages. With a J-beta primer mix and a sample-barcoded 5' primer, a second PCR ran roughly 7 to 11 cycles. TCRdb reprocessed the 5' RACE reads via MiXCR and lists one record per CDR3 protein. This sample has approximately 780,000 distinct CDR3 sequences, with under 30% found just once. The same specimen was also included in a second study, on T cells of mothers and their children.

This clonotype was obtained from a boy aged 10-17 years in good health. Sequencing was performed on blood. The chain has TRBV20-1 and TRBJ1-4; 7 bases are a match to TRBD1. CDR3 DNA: TGCAGTGCTAGAGGGCGGGAGGGGGCGCAAGGAAAACTGTTTTTT. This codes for CSARGREGAQGKLFF.